A selection of T cell receptor beta chains follows, all from one sample in a study of CD8 T cells in Susac syndrome. TCRdb ran MiXCR on the immunoSEQ multiplex PCR reads and lists one entry per CDR3 protein. In the table there are 150,000 or so distinct CDR3 sequences, around 95% of which are singletons. Sequenced: CD8+ T cells from PBMCs. The receptors derive from a human donor with multiple sclerosis. CDR3s include the opening cysteine and the closing phenylalanine or tryptophan. A D gene is named only where the DNA matches it firmly. Expanded clones get a size class; other rows say once, few or many, or leave the size out.

d_call	clone_size	v_call	j_call	cdr3_nt	cdr3_aa
.	.	TRBV27	TRBJ1-2	TGTGCCAGCAGCCGGGGCCGTCTCTATGGCTACACCTTC	CASSRGRLYGYTF
.	once	TRBV27	TRBJ2-2	TGTGCCAGCAGTTTCTCGCCCACCGGGGAGCTGTTTTTT	CASSFSPTGELFF
TRBD2	.	TRBV30	TRBJ2-1	TGTGCCTGGGGAGCGGGGGAAAGCTCCTACAATGAGCAGTTCTTC	CAWGAGESSYNEQFF
.	.	TRBV9	TRBJ1-5	TGTGCCAGCTCCCCGGGAGGGGCTGGGCAGCCCCAGCATTTT	CASSPGGAGQPQHF
TRBD2	.	TRBV3-1	TRBJ2-3	TGTGCCAGCAGCCATGAGCTAGCGGGATTCACAGATACGCAGTATTTT	CASSHELAGFTDTQYF
TRBD2	once	TRBV2	TRBJ2-5	TGTGCCAGCAGTACAGCGGGGGAACAAGAGACCCAGTACTTC	CASSTAGEQETQYF
TRBD2	.	TRBV2	TRBJ2-1	TGTGCCAGCAGCAGGACTAGCGGGTTAGGTGGCTACAATGAGCAGTTCTTC	CASSRTSGLGGYNEQFF
TRBD1	.	TRBV12-3/TRBV12-4	TRBJ1-1	TGTGCCAGCAGTGCCGGGACAGTCTCGAGTACTGAAGCTTTCTTT	CASSAGTVSSTEAFF
.	.	TRBV3-1	TRBJ2-7	TGTGCCAGCAGCCAAGGTATACAGGGTAACTACGAGCAGTACTTC	CASSQGIQGNYEQYF
TRBD2	once	TRBV30	TRBJ2-7	TGTGCCTGGAGTGTTACTAGCGGGGGGCAGTCCTACGAGCAGTACTTC	CAWSVTSGGQSYEQYF
.	.	TRBV2	TRBJ1-2	.	CASTQGDYGCTF
TRBD2	.	TRBV7-9	TRBJ2-3	TGTGCCAGCAGCTCTTTGCTAGCGGGGCCTAACACAGATACGCAGTATTTT	CASSSLLAGPNTDTQYF
TRBD2	once	TRBV6-4	TRBJ2-1	TGTGCCAGCAGTGGACTAGCGGGGAGCTCCTACAATGAGCAGTTCTTC	CASSGLAGSSYNEQFF
.	.	TRBV30	TRBJ1-2	TGTGCCTGGACTGCCAGGGAGACTAACTATGGCTACACCTTC	CAWTARETNYGYTF
TRBD2	.	TRBV29-1	TRBJ2-7	TGCAGCGTTGAAGGACTAGCGGGGAGGCACGAGCAGTACTTC	CSVEGLAGRHEQYF
.	.	TRBV12-3/TRBV12-4	TRBJ2-1	TGTGCCAGCACTCCCGCCAGGTACAATGAGCAGTTCTTC	CASTPARYNEQFF
.	.	TRBV29-1	TRBJ2-1	TGCAGCGTTGAAGACCAATTGACGGGTACCTACAATGAGCAGTTCTTC	CSVEDQLTGTYNEQFF
.	.	TRBV4-1	TRBJ2-1	TGCGCCAGCAGCTACGGAGGGGGGCGGGACAATGAGCAGTTCTTC	CASSYGGGRDNEQFF
.	.	TRBV27	TRBJ1-2	TGTGCCAGCAAGGGCAGGGCTGGCTATGGCTACACCTTC	CASKGRAGYGYTF
TRBD1	.	TRBV5-4	TRBJ2-5	TGTGCCAGCAGCTTGGAGGGCCAGGGGGCTAATGGAGAGACCCAGTACTTC	CASSLEGQGANGETQYF